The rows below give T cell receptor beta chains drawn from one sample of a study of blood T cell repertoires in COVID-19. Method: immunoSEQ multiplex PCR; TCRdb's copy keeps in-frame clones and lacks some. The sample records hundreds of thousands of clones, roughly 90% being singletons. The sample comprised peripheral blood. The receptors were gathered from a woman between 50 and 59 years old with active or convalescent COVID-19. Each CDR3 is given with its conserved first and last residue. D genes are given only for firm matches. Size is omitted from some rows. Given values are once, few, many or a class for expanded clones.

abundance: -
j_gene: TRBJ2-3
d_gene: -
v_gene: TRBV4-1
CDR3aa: CASSQNQIREISTDTQYF

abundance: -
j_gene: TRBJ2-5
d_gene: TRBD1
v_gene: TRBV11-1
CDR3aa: CASSPTGAQETQYF

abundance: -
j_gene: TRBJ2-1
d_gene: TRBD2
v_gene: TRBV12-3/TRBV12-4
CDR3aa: CASSLAGGTEQFF

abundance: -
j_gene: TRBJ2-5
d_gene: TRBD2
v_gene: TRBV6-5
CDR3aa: CASQLAGGPETQYF

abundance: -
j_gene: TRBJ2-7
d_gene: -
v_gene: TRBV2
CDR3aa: CASNDEGVHEQYF

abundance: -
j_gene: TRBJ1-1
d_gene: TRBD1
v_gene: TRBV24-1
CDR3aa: CATSGDGQGSGAFF

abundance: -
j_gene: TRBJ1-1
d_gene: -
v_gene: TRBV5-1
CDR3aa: CASSFEGNTEAFF

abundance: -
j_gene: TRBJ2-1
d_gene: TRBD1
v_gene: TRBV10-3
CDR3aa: CAIRDREWRNEQFF

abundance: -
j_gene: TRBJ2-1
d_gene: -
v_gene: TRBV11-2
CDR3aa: CASSPGIYNEQFF

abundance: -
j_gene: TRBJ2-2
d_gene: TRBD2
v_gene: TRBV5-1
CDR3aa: CASSPSGRVNGELFF

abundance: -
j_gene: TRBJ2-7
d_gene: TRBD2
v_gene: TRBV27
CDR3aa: CASRGQLAGVDEQYF

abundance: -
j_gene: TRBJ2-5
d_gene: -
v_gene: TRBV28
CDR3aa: CASSLNRETQYF

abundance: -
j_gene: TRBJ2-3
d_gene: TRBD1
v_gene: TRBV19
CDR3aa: CASSPPGTAADTQYF

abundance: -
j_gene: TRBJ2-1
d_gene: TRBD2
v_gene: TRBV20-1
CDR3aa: CSASRGLAGRKNEQFF

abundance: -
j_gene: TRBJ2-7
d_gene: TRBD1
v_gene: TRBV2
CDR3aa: CASKQGAEQYF

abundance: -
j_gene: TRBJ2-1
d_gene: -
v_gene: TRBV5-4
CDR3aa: CASSPGFQNEQFF

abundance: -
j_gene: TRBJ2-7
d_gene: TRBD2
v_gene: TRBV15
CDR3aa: CATSRAGGGIYEQYF

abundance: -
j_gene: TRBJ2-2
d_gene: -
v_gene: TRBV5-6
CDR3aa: CASSRTRGRTGELFF

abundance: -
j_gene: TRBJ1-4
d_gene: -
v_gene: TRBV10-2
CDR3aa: CASSPSGTSTNEKLFF

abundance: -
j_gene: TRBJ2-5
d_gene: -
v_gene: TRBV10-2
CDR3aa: CASRRDWQETQYF

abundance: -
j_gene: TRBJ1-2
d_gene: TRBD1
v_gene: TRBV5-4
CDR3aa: CASSQEMGGQGTF

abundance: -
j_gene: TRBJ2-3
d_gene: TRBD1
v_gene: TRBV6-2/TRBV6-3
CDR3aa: CASSARDRGTDTQYF

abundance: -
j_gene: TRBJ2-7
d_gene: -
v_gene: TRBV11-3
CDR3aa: CASSLSSYEQYF

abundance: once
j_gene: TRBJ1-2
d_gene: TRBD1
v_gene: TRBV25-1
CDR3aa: CASSPPGQGTYGYTF

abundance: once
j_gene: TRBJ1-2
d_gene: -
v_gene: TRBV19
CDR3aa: CASYDRPNYGYTF

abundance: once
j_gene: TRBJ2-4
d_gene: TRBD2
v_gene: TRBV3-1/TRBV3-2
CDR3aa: CASSGSGGAQNIQYF

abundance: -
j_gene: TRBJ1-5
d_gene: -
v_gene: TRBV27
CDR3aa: CASSVGGNQPQHF

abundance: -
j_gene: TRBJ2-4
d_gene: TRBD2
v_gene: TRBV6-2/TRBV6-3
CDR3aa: CASSPTFWGGKNIQYF

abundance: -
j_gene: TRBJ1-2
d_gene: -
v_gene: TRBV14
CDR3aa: CASSHTSRSNVENYGYTF

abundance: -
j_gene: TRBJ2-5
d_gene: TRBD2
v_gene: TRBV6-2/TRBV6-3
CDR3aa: CASSALAVQETQYF

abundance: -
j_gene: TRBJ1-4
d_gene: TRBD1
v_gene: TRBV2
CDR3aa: CASSRDRGQGKLFF

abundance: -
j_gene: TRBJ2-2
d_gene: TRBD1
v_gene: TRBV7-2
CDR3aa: CASSSNRGHGELFF

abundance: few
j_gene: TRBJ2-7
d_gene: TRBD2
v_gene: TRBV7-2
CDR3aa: CASSQTGTSGRHSYEQYF

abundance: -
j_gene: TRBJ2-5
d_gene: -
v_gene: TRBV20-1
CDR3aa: CSGGKETQYF

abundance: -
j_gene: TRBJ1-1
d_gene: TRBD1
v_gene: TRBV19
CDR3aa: CASSITGGPEAFF

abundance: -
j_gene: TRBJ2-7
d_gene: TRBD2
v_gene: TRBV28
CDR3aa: CASTPGGNWGQYF

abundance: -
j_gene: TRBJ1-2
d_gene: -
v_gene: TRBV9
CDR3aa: CASSVEQGTYGYTF

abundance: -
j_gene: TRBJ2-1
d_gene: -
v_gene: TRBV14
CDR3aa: CASSPLGPLTNEQFF

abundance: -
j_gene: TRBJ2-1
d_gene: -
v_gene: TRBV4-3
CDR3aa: CASSQEASFYNEQFF

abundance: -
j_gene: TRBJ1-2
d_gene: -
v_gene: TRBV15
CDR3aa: CATVASNYGYTF

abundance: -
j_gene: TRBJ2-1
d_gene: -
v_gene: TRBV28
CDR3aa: CASSGTGLWYEQFF

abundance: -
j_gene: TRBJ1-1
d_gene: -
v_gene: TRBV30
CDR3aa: CAWSVGFVRLRNPNTEAFF

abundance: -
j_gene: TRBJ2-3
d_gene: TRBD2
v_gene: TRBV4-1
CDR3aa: CASSALAASSTDTQYF

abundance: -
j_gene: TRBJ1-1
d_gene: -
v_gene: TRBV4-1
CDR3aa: CASSQVQNTEAFF

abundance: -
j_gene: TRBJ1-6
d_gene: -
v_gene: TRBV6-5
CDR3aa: CASSYRGGAGSLHF

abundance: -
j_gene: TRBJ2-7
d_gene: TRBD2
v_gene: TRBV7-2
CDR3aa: CASSLEVLAGDIYEQYF

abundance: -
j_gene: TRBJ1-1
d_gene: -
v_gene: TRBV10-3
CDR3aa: CAISASAETEAFF

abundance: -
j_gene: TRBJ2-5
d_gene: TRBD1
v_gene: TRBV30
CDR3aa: CAWDGQGQETQYF

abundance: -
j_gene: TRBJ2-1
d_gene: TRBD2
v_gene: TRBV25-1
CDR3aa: CASSEWTSGANEQFF

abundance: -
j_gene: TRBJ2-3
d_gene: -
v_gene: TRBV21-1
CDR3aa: CASSKPTGGSTDTQYF

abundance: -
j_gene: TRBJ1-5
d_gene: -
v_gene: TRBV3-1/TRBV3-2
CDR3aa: CASSQAGINQPQHF

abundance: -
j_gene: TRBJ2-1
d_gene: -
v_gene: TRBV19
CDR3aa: CASSITVSYNEQFF

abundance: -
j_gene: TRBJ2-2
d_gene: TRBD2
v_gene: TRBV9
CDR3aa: CASSVVLAGGELFF

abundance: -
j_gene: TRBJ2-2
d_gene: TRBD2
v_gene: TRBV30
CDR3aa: CACPGLLGGVDTGELFF